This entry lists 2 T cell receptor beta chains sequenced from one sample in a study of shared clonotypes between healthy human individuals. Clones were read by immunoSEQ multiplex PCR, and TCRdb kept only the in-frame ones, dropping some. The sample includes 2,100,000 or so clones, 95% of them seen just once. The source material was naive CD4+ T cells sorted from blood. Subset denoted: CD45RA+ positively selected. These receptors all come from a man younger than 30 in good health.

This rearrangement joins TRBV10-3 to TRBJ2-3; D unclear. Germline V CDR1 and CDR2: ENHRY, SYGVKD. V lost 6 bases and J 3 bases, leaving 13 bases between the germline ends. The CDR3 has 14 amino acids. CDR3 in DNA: TGTGCCATCAGCCCAAGTAGTTTGACAGATACGCAGTATTTT. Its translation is CAISPSSLTDTQYF.

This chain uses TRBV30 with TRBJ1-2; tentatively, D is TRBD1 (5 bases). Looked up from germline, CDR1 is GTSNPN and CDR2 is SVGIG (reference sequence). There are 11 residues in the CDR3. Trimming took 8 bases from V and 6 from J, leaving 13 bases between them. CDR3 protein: CAHSTGHGYTF. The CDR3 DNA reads TGTGCCCATAGTACGGGGCATGGCTACACCTTC. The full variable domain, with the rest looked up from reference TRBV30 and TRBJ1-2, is SQTIHQWPATLVQPVGSPLSLECTVEGTSNPNLYWYRQAAGRGLQLLFYSVGIGQISSEVPQNLSASRPQDRQFILSSKKLLLSDSGFYLCAHSTGHGYTFGSGTRLTVV.